Below are 14 T cell receptor beta chains sequenced from a single sample in a study of cytomegalovirus exposure and HLA in healthy donors. Researchers ran the PCR with 60 Vbeta and 13 Jbeta primers. Produced via immunoSEQ multiplex PCR; TCRdb's table is partial and in-frame only. The sample shows 220,000 or so clones, more than 65% of them seen only once. Sequencing input: PBMCs. The receptors stem from a middle-aged man in good health and CMV-seronegative.

The gene calls are TRBV30 and TRBJ2-1, with a possible D match to TRBD1 (5 bases). This CDR3 has 15 residues. V shed 3 bases and J shed 0 bases, with 12 bases lying between them. Germline-derived CDR1 and CDR2 are GTSNPN and SVGIG (reference sequence). CDR3 in DNA: TGTGCCTGGAGGGCAGACAGCTACTCCTACAATGAGCAGTTCTTC. Encoded protein: CAWRADSYSYNEQFF.

Notes on this clone: Germline is not matched at one junction end, which may reflect a read error. V and J are TRBV7-7 and TRBJ2-6, with no clear D. This CDR3 spans 17 amino acids. CDR1 and CDR2 from the germline V gene are SSHAT and FNYEAQ (reference sequence). The CDR3 loop is CASSPGPTGSGANVLTF. CDR3 DNA: TGTGCTAGCAGCCCTGGGCCAACTGGCTCTGGGGCCAACGTCCTGACTTTC.

This chain uses TRBV11-3 with TRBJ2-7, with 7 bases fitting TRBD1. J gave up 5 bases and V 0 bases, and 10 bases lay outside the gene matches. This CDR3 spans 16 amino acids. Germline CDR1 reads SGHNT; CDR2 reads YENEEA. The CDR3 loop reads CASSLDRGGGFNEQYF. For the CDR3, the DNA is TGTGCCAGCAGCTTAGATCGAGGGGGCGGTTTCAACGAGCAGTACTTC.

The chain combines TRBV5-1 with TRBJ1-1; possible D gene TRBD1, 5 bases. The CDR3 length is 16 residues. Trimming shortened V by 1 base and J by 4 bases, and 17 bases separated the two germline ends. In germline, CDR1 is SGHRS, CDR2 YFSETQ. The chain's CDR3 is CASSLTGRGGSTEAFF. The CDR3 region has the DNA TGCGCCAGCAGCTTGACAGGACGAGGTGGAAGCACTGAAGCTTTCTTT.

The genes are TRBV28 and TRBJ1-1; the D is unclear. In germline, CDR1 is MDHEN, CDR2 SYDVKM. This CDR3 has 14 amino acids. Trimming pared 11 bases from V and 5 bases from J, leaving 21 bases between. The CDR3 spells CAGCPRRPGTEAFF. CDR3 DNA sequence: TGTGCCGGTTGCCCTCGTAGACCGGGGACTGAAGCTTTCTTT. Full variable domain (rest looked up from reference TRBV28 and TRBJ1-1): DVKVTQSSRYLVKRTGEKVFLECVQDMDHENMFWYRQDPGLGLRLIYFSYDVKMKEKGDIPEGYSVSREKKERFSLILESASTNQTSMYLCAGCPRRPGTEAFFGQGTRLTVV.

The chain joins TRBV9 to TRBJ2-3; D remains ambiguous. Trimming removed 0 bases from V and 3 bases from J, with 5 bases in between. CDR3 length: 13 residues. CDR1 and CDR2 (germline): SGDLS, YYNGEE. The CDR3 spells CASSVGPTDTQYF. CDR3 nucleotide sequence: TGTGCCAGCAGCGTAGGTCCGACAGATACGCAGTATTTT.

The chain joins TRBV18 to TRBJ2-1, with a weak D call TRBD2 (6 bases). The CDR3 contains 15 residues. V shed 6 bases and J shed 0 bases, with 12 bases lying between them. Germline lookup yields CDR1 KGHSH and CDR2 LQKENI. The CDR3 nucleotides read TGTGCCAGCTCCCCTCGGGAGAGCTCCTACAATGAGCAGTTCTTC. Translation: CASSPRESSYNEQFF. The full variable domain, rest sourced from reference TRBV18 and TRBJ2-1, is NAGVMQNPRHLVRRRGQEARLRCSPMKGHSHVYWYRQLPEEGLKFMVYLQKENIIDESGMPKERFSAEFPKEGPSILRIQQVVRGDSAAYFCASSPRESSYNEQFFGPGTRLTVL.

The chain recombines TRBV5-1 with TRBJ1-3; D is possibly TRBD1 (6 bases). Germline V lookup: CDR1 SGHRS, CDR2 YFSETQ. The CDR3 spans 17 residues. Trimming removed 0 bases at V and 3 bases at J, with 16 bases between. The DNA for the CDR3 is TGCGCCAGCAGCTTGGATGTGACAGGAAACCTTGGAAACACCATATATTTT. This encodes CASSLDVTGNLGNTIYF.

The chain joins TRBV29-1 to TRBJ2-1; 13 nucleotides line up with TRBD2. V shed 0 bases and J 6 bases; nucleotides not matched to a gene: 2. The CDR3 runs to 15 residues. Germline CDR1 is SQVTM and CDR2 is ANQGSEA. The CDR3 bases are TGCAGCGTTGAAGACGGACTAGCGGGGGTCAATGAGCAGTTCTTC. Protein: CSVEDGLAGVNEQFF.

The chain joins TRBV7-9 to TRBJ1-2; 9 nucleotides align to TRBD1. Germline V CDR1 and CDR2: SEHNR, FQNEAQ (reference sequence). The J segment lost 3 bases and the V segment lost 5 bases, leaving 13 bases of the junction unmatched. The CDR3 runs 17 residues. CDR3 nucleotide sequence: TGTGCCAGCAGCCCTCAGAGGGATAGGACAGGGGACTATGGCTACACCTTC. Its protein is CASSPQRDRTGDYGYTF.

The genes are TRBV6-1 and TRBJ2-7, with TRBD1 as a possible D gene (5 bases). Germline V gene lookup returns CDR1 MNHNS and CDR2 SASEGT. The V end was cut by 11 bases, the J end by 5 bases, with 19 bases between. This CDR3 contains 13 residues. Here the CDR3 DNA reads TGTGCCCTAGGGTCAGGGAAATCCGACGAGCAGTACTTC. It yields the protein CALGSGKSDEQYF.

The chain has TRBV11-3 and TRBJ2-1; D perhaps matches TRBD2 (6 bases). Trimming removed 0 bases from V and 4 bases from J, with 22 bases in between. This CDR3 has 19 amino acids. In germline, CDR1 is SGHNT, CDR2 YENEEA. The CDR3 region is CASSLEIGLRTTGYNEQFF. The CDR3, as DNA: TGTGCCAGCAGCTTAGAAATTGGACTTAGGACTACCGGATACAATGAGCAGTTCTTC.

This clone was observed a few times. Different DNA sequences within this sample yield the same CDR3. J is TRBJ1-6 and V is TRBV7-8, with 11 bases lining up with TRBD1. The germline gives CDR1 SGHVS, CDR2 FQNEAQ. The CDR3 runs to 16 residues. With 4 bases clipped from V and 7 bases from J, the junction kept 6 bases outside the gene matches. Here the CDR3 DNA reads TGTGCCAGCAGCTCACGAGGGGACAGGGGGAATTCACCCCTCCACTTT. Its protein product is CASSSRGDRGNSPLHF. The full variable domain, rest sourced from reference TRBV7-8 and TRBJ1-6, is GAGVSQSPRYKVAKRGQDVALRCDPISGHVSLFWYQQALGQGPEFLTYFQNEAQLDKSGLPSDRFFAERPEGSVSTLKIQRTQQEDSAVYLCASSSRGDRGNSPLHFGNGTRLTVT.

The V and J genes are TRBV28 and TRBJ1-3, with a weak D call TRBD1 (5 bases). The CDR3 totals 16 residues. With 6 bases removed from V and 1 base from J, the gap between germline ends came to 16 bases. The germline CDR1 and CDR2 sequences are MDHEN and SYDVKM. The chain's CDR3 is CASRYGGVGSGNTIYF. CDR3 nucleotides: TGTGCCAGCAGGTATGGAGGGGTAGGATCTGGAAACACCATATATTTT. The variable domain in full, with the rest retrieved from reference TRBV28 and TRBJ1-3, is DVKVTQSSRYLVKRTGEKVFLECVQDMDHENMFWYRQDPGLGLRLIYFSYDVKMKEKGDIPEGYSVSREKKERFSLILESASTNQTSMYLCASRYGGVGSGNTIYFGEGSWLTVV.